A single sample gave rise to the 31 T cell receptor gamma chains below, sequenced in a study of Vδ1+ human thymocytes. Study findings and constraints: Highly polyclonal TRG and TRD repertoires with Gaussian CDR3 length distributions appeared in thymus.

Their target antigens are unknown. The template was reverse-transcribed extracted RNA. Pooled V-gene forward primers with one constant-region reverse primer generated the CDR3 amplicons by multiplex PCR. TCRdb reanalysed the multiplex PCR reads via CATT. The sample comprises thousands of gamma-chain clones, about 40% of which are singletons, and roughly 2.1% rests with the top ten. The sample consisted of Vdelta1+ gamma-delta thymocytes from the thymus. Subset denoted: FACS-sorted CD3+ TCRalphabeta- TCRVdelta1+ TCRVdelta2- thymocytes. These receptors were obtained from a boy under two years old who had congenital heart surgery.

V is TRGV5 and J is TRGJ1 or TRGJ2. The J gene is not listed in TCRdb, so it was assigned here from a DNA match to germline. V lost 8 bases, J lost 3 bases, and 4 bases stayed unmatched. The CDR3 is 11 amino acids. CDR1 and CDR2 from the germline V gene are VINAFY and YDVSNSKD. CDR3 region: CATFLYYKKLF. CDR3 sequence (DNA): TGTGCCACCTTCCTTTATTATAAGAAACTCTTT.

Although no V gene was called, TRGJ1 or TRGJ2 is the J gene. The CDR3 extends over 12 amino acids. The CDR3: CATWDSGYKKLF. Written as DNA, the CDR3 is TGTGCCACCTGGGATAGTGGGTATAAGAAACTCTTT.

The rearrangement links TRGV3 to TRGJ1 or TRGJ2. No J gene was available from TCRdb, and it was assigned here by a germline match of the DNA. The CDR3 covers 13 residues. Germline loops: CDR1 VTNTFY, CDR2 YDVSTARD (reference sequence). J was trimmed by 8 bases and V by 0 bases; bases with no gene match: 7. In nucleotides, the CDR3 is TGTGCCACCTGGGACAGGCAACATGATAAGAAACTCTTT. Its translation: CATWDRQHDKKLF.

The rearrangement uses TRGV8 and TRGJP2. TCRdb leaves out the J gene; it was filled in here by matching the DNA to germline. Trimming took 3 bases from V and 2 from J; bases not matched to a gene: 6. The length of the CDR3 is 15 residues. Germline CDR1 reads VENAVY; CDR2 reads YDSYNSRV. The CDR3 spells CATWDGESSDWIKTF. CDR3 in DNA: TGTGCCACCTGGGATGGGGAAAGTAGTGATTGGATCAAGACGTTT.

The V gene is TRGV3, the J gene TRGJP2. Since TCRdb gives no J gene, matching the DNA to germline was used here to assign it. V was clipped by 0 bases and J by 0 bases; unmatched bases: 7. The germline V gene encodes CDR1 VTNTFY and CDR2 YDVSTARD (reference sequence). The CDR3 has 17 amino acids. The CDR3, as DNA: TGTGCCACCTGGGACAGGCGGGGAGATAGTAGTGATTGGATCAAGACGTTT. It specifies CATWDRRGDSSDWIKTF.

V usage is TRGV5 and J usage is TRGJP2. Germline assignment: CDR1 VINAFY and CDR2 YDVSNSKD. CDR3 length: 16 amino acids. Trimming at V came to 3 bases and at J to 3 bases, leaving 10 bases not matched to a gene. The CDR3 here is CATWDEPHRSDWIKTF. The CDR3 region has the DNA TGTGCCACCTGGGACGAACCCCACCGTAGTGATTGGATCAAGACGTTT.

The J gene is TRGJ1 or TRGJ2; the V gene was not called. The CDR3 sequence is 13 residues long. Written as DNA, the CDR3 is TGTGCCTTGTGGGAGGTGCAAAACTATAAGAAACTCTTT. Its translation: CALWEVQNYKKLF.

The chain couples TRGV3 to TRGJ1 or TRGJ2. TCRdb is silent on the J gene; assignment here came from matching the DNA to germline. Looked up from germline, CDR1 is VTNTFY and CDR2 is YDVSTARD (reference sequence). Germline trimming cut 0 bases from V and 9 bases from J; bases unmatched to any gene: 5. The CDR3 spans 12 residues. Written as DNA, the CDR3 is TGTGCCACCTGGGACAGGGACCCTAAGAAACTCTTT. It translates to CATWDRDPKKLF.

This clone was picked up a small number of times. The V call is TRGV8, the J call TRGJP2. This CDR3 contains 12 residues. Germline V CDR1 and CDR2: VENAVY, YDSYNSRV. After removal of 5 bases from V and 8 bases from J, the junction contained 5 bases not matched to a gene. CDR3 DNA sequence: TGTGCCACCTGGGGACTCGATTGGATCAAGACGTTT. This encodes CATWGLDWIKTF.

As regards this clone: Compared with germline, one end of the junction differs, possibly owing to a read error. This chain uses TRGV8 with TRGJ1 or TRGJ2. TCRdb records no J gene; here it was assigned by comparing the DNA to germline. This CDR3 has 11 residues. The germline CDR1 and CDR2 sequences are VENAVY and YDSYNSRV. CDR3 in DNA: TGTGCCACCGGGGATAGCGCAAAGAAACTCTTT. Protein sequence: CATGDSAKKLF.

This chain joins TRGV4 and TRGJ1 or TRGJ2. Because TCRdb records no J gene, it was assigned here through a match of the DNA to germline. CDR3 length: 15 residues. Germline loops: CDR1 EGSTGY, CDR2 YDSYTSSV. V lost 1 base to trimming and J lost 7 bases; unmatched junction nucleotides: 13. As DNA, the CDR3 is TGTGCCACCTGGGATGGCCGCCGGGCGTTCTATAAGAAACTCTTT. Residues: CATWDGRRAFYKKLF.

This clone was observed a handful of times. The gene calls are TRGV5 and TRGJ1 or TRGJ2. CDR3 length: 11 amino acids. Trimming at V came to 4 bases and at J to 12 bases, leaving 9 bases not matched to a gene. The germline V gene encodes CDR1 VINAFY and CDR2 YDVSNSKD. CDR3 amino acids: CATWDGEGKLF. The CDR3 DNA reads as TGTGCCACCTGGGATGGGGAAGGGAAACTCTTT.

J is TRGJ1 or TRGJ2 and V is TRGV8. The J gene was not available in TCRdb and was assigned here by matching the DNA to germline segments. The CDR3 is 13 amino acids. V gave up 2 bases and J gave up 2 bases; unmatched junction bases: 3. Germline V gives CDR1 VENAVY, CDR2 YDSYNSRV. Here the CDR3 reads CATWDKHYYKKLF. CDR3 coding DNA: TGTGCCACCTGGGATAAGCATTATTATAAGAAACTCTTT.

Of note for this clone: Compared with germline, one end of the junction differs, possibly owing to a read error. The chain has TRGV9 and TRGJ1 or TRGJ2. CDR1 is GITISATS and CDR2 is ISYDGTV in the germline V gene (reference sequence). The length of the CDR3 is 11 residues. The CDR3, as DNA: TGTGCCTTGTGGGAGGTGCCGCACAAGGTCTTT. It translates to CALWEVPHKVF.

The V and J genes are TRGV8 and TRGJ1 or TRGJ2. The CDR3 totals 13 residues. The V and J ends lost 0 bases and 7 bases, in that order; junction bases with no gene match: 6. Germline V lookup: CDR1 VENAVY, CDR2 YDSYNSRV. CDR3 coding DNA: TGTGCCACCTGGGATAGGTCTCGCTATAAGAAACTCTTT. Amino acids: CATWDRSRYKKLF.

The chain combines TRGV4 with TRGJ1 or TRGJ2. The J gene, absent from TCRdb, was called here by matching the DNA to germline. Germline loops: CDR1 EGSTGY, CDR2 YDSYTSSV. CDR3 length: 12 residues. The V segment lost 0 bases and the J segment 8 bases; nucleotides outside the gene matches: 4. The CDR3: CATWDGLHKKLF. The CDR3 DNA is TGTGCCACCTGGGATGGGCTGCATAAGAAACTCTTT.

The rearrangement joins TRGV8 to TRGJ1 or TRGJ2. The J gene is absent in TCRdb and was assigned here via DNA matching to germline. The CDR3 is 13 amino acids. Germline-derived CDR1 and CDR2 are VENAVY and YDSYNSRV. With V trimmed by 5 bases and J by 0 bases, 4 bases remained unmatched. The CDR3 loop is CATWAKNYYKKLF. In nucleotides, the CDR3 is TGTGCCACCTGGGCCAAGAATTATTATAAGAAACTCTTT.

The genes are TRGV9 and TRGJ1 or TRGJ2. Trimming removed 12 bases from V and 12 bases from J; junction bases left unmatched: 17. This CDR3 has 11 residues. In germline, CDR1 is GITISATS, CDR2 ISYDGTV (reference sequence). The CDR3 spells CAGWEVRTKLF. CDR3 DNA sequence: TGTGCCGGGTGGGAGGTGCGAACGAAACTCTTT.

The genes are TRGV1 and TRGJ1 or TRGJ2. TRGV1 is an open reading frame whose function is uncertain. Trimming took 0 bases from V and 8 from J; bases not matched to a gene: 4. The CDR3 is 12 residues long. CDR3 DNA: TGTGCCACCTGGGACAGGGTACATAAGAAACTCTTT. Amino acid sequence: CATWDRVHKKLF.

This clone came up a few times. The chain joins TRGV9 to TRGJ1 or TRGJ2. J was trimmed by 2 bases and V by 2 bases; bases with no gene match: 18. From germline, CDR1 is GITISATS and CDR2 ISYDGTV (reference sequence). This CDR3 has 18 residues. CDR3 region: CALWEETLRGFDYYKKLF. For the CDR3, the DNA is TGTGCCTTGTGGGAGGAAACCCTCAGGGGATTCGATTATTATAAGAAACTCTTT.

J is TRGJ1 or TRGJ2 and V is TRGV5. Because TCRdb records no J gene, it was assigned here through a match of the DNA to germline. V was clipped by 0 bases and J by 6 bases; unmatched bases: 11. The CDR3 is 15 residues long. Germline V lookup: CDR1 VINAFY, CDR2 YDVSNSKD. CDR3 residues: CATWDRPGVVYKKLF. The DNA of the CDR3 is TGTGCCACCTGGGACAGGCCGGGGGTAGTTTATAAGAAACTCTTT.

This sequence joins TRGV8 and TRGJ1 or TRGJ2. The J gene was missing in TCRdb and was found by matching the end of the DNA to germline. Germline assignment: CDR1 VENAVY and CDR2 YDSYNSRV. The CDR3 has 11 residues. J lost 12 bases, V lost 2 bases, and 7 bases had no gene match. Here the CDR3 reads CATWDNMGKLF. CDR3 bases: TGTGCCACCTGGGATAATATGGGGAAACTCTTT.

Without a V gene call, the J gene is given as TRGJ1 or TRGJ2. This CDR3 contains 15 residues. CDR3 nucleotide sequence: TGTGCCACCTTTGACAGACCGCCTGGTTATTATAAGAAACTCTTT. It specifies CATFDRPPGYYKKLF.

The chain has TRGV4 and TRGJP2. TCRdb is silent on the J gene; assignment here came from matching the DNA to germline. The length of the CDR3 is 13 residues. Germline-derived CDR1 and CDR2 are EGSTGY and YDSYTSSV. V lost 2 bases and J lost 10; bases outside the gene matches: 7. CDR3 protein: CATWDDLGWIKTF. In DNA, the CDR3 is TGTGCCACCTGGGATGATTTAGGTTGGATCAAGACGTTT.

J is TRGJP2 and V is TRGV4. The J gene is absent in TCRdb and was assigned here via DNA matching to germline. The germline gives CDR1 EGSTGY, CDR2 YDSYTSSV. The junction had 13 bases not matched to a gene; V was cut back by 0 bases and J by 0 bases. The CDR3 is 19 residues long. The CDR3 protein is CATWDGPMGGYSSDWIKTF. The DNA for the CDR3 is TGTGCCACCTGGGATGGGCCGATGGGAGGGTATAGTAGTGATTGGATCAAGACGTTT.

This clone has only one observation. This chain joins TRGV3 and TRGJ1 or TRGJ2. TCRdb records no J gene; here it was assigned by comparing the DNA to germline. The CDR3 totals 13 residues. The germline V gene encodes CDR1 VTNTFY and CDR2 YDVSTARD (reference sequence). Germline trimming cut 6 bases from V and 0 bases from J; bases unmatched to any gene: 5. In nucleotides, the CDR3 is TGTGCCACCTGGTCTTTGAATTATTATAAGAAACTCTTT. As protein: CATWSLNYYKKLF.

The chain uses TRGV4 and TRGJ1 or TRGJ2. TCRdb gives no J gene; it was assigned here by matching the DNA to germline. This CDR3 spans 14 amino acids. The V gene's germline CDR1 is EGSTGY and CDR2 YDSYTSSV. The J segment lost 0 bases and the V segment lost 3 bases, leaving 5 bases of the junction unmatched. The DNA of the CDR3 is TGTGCCACCTGGGATCTTTGGAATTATTATAAGAAACTCTTT. This gives the protein CATWDLWNYYKKLF.

The chain couples TRGV5 to TRGJ1 or TRGJ2. TCRdb offers no J gene call, so here the DNA was matched to germline to obtain one. V was pared by 4 bases and J by 9 bases, with 9 bases of the junction left unmatched. Germline values: CDR1 VINAFY, CDR2 YDVSNSKD. CDR3 size: 12 residues. DNA of the CDR3: TGTGCCACCTGGGATGGGCGGGGTAAGAAACTCTTT. It is translated as CATWDGRGKKLF.

The chain links TRGV4 to TRGJ1 or TRGJ2. No J segment appears in TCRdb, so it was assigned here by matching the sequence to germline. V gave up 5 bases and J gave up 3 bases; unmatched junction bases: 7. Germline CDR1 and CDR2: EGSTGY and YDSYTSSV. This CDR3 is built from 13 residues. The CDR3 loop is CATWVQPYYKKLF. The CDR3 DNA is TGTGCCACCTGGGTTCAACCTTATTATAAGAAACTCTTT.

In this sample, this clone turned up a few times. V usage is TRGV3 and J usage is TRGJ1 or TRGJ2. Germline V gives CDR1 VTNTFY, CDR2 YDVSTARD (reference sequence). The J segment lost 0 bases and the V segment lost 2 bases, leaving 10 bases of the junction unmatched. The CDR3 sequence is 16 residues long. This CDR3 reads CATWDNWRLNYYKKLF. The CDR3 DNA sequence: TGTGCCACCTGGGACAATTGGCGCCTGAATTATTATAAGAAACTCTTT.

This rearrangement joins TRGV2 to TRGJ1 or TRGJ2. As TCRdb names no J gene, one was assigned here on the basis of a DNA match to germline. J lost 10 bases, V lost 4 bases, and 10 bases had no gene match. This CDR3 is built from 12 residues. CDR1 and CDR2 (germline): EGSNGY, YDSYNSKV. The CDR3 region is CATWEVDPKKLF. CDR3 DNA sequence: TGTGCCACCTGGGAAGTCGACCCAAAGAAACTCTTT.